This TCR beta chain comes out of a study of T cell responses to AZD1222 COVID-19 vaccine. Turning to this clone: The antigen is unknown.

Germline lookup yields CDR1 LGHDT and CDR2 YNNKEL (reference sequence). The CDR3 is 15 amino acids. Deletions cut 4 bases from V and 0 bases from J, with 12 bases between. Assay used: immunoSEQ multiplex PCR; TCRdb lists only in-frame clones, some missing. The sample contains 150,000 or so clones, roughly 92% of which appear only once. Study observations and caveats: Within unmutated variant regions lay the reported targets of nearly half of spike-specific TCRs. The sample set comprised mostly white British donors with more females, and clonal diversity was possibly underestimated. The study found Spike-specific TCR breadth and depth rose after two AZD1222 doses.

The source was peripheral blood, collected on day 0 of AZD1222 vaccination. This sequence originates from an adult in good health. V usage is TRBV3-1 (or the pseudogene TRBV3-2) and J usage is TRBJ2-5, with D perhaps matching TRBD2 (5 bases). The CDR3 protein is CASSLEEEYQETQYF. The CDR3 DNA reads TGTGCCAGCAGCCTCGAGGAGGAGTACCAAGAGACCCAGTACTTC.